This T cell receptor (beta chain) comes out of a study of control samples from healthy donors and cancer patients. Trimming removed 6 bases at V and 5 bases at J, with 19 bases between. CDR1 is SQVTM and CDR2 is ANQGSEA in the germline V gene. CDR3 length: 14 amino acids. Only in-frame clones appear in the TCRdb table, and some are missing; sequencing was by immunoSEQ multiplex PCR. The repertoire consists of 150,000 or so clones, with over 75% occurring once and the leading ten covering about 2.5%. This sequence joins TRBV29-1 and TRBJ2-5, with a weak D call TRBD1 (6 bases). The source of this sequence is a man aged 35 to 55 in good health. The sample was blood. The DNA for the CDR3 is TGCAGCGTAGGACAGATAGGTCGACGGGAGACCCAGTACTTC. Encoded protein: CSVGQIGRRETQYF.